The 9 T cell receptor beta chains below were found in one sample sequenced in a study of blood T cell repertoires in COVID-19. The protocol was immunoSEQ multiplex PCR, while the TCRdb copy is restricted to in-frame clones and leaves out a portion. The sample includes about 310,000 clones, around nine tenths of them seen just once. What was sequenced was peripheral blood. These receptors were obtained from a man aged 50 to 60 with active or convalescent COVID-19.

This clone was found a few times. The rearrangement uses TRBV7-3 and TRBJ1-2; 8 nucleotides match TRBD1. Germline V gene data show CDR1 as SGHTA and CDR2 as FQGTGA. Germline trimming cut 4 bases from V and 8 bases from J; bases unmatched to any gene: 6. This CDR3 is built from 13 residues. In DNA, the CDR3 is TGTGCCAGCAGCTCAGGCACAGGGGGAGGCTACACCTTC. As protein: CASSSGTGGGYTF.

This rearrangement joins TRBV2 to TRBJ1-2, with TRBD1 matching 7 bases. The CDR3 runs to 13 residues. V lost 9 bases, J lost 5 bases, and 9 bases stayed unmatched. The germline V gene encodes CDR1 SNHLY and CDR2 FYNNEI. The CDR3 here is CASNRGSGYGYTF. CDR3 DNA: TGTGCCAGTAACAGGGGTTCGGGGTATGGCTACACCTTC.

This chain's CDR3 is CASTPGMSTGELFF. CDR3 sequence (DNA): TGTGCCAGCACCCCGGGAATGAGCACCGGGGAGCTGTTTTTT. The genes are TRBV5-8 and TRBJ2-2, with D possibly being TRBD2 (5 bases). Germline CDR1 and CDR2: SGHTS and YDEGEE. V lost 6 bases, J lost 4 bases, and 13 bases lay in between. The CDR3 consists of 14 residues.

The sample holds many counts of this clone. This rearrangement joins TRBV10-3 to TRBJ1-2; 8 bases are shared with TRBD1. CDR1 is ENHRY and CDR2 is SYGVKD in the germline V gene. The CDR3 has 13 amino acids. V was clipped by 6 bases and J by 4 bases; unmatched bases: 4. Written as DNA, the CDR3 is TGTGCCATCAGGGAGACAGGGGCCTATGGCTACACCTTC. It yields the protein CAIRETGAYGYTF.

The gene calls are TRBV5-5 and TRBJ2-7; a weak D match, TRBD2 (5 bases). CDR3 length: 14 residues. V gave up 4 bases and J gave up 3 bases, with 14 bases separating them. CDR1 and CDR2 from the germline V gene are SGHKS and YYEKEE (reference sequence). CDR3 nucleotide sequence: TGTGCCAGCAGCCCGATACTAGGAAACTACGAGCAGTACTTC. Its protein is CASSPILGNYEQYF.

The CDR3 sequence is CSVGPPTGSETYEQYF. Written as DNA, the CDR3 is TGCAGCGTTGGGCCCCCGACAGGGAGCGAAACCTACGAGCAGTACTTC. The chain links TRBV29-1 to TRBJ2-7, with TRBD1 identical over 7 bases. CDR3 length equals 16 residues. V trimming: 4 bases; J trimming: 2 bases; junction bases outside the gene matches: 14. Germline V CDR1 and CDR2: SQVTM, ANQGSEA.

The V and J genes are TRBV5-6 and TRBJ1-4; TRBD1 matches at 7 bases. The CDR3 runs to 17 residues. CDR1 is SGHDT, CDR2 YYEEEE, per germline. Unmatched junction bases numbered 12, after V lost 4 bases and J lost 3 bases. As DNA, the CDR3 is TGTGCCAGCAGCCAAGCGGTGGCGGGACAGCCTAATGAAAAACTGTTTTTT. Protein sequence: CASSQAVAGQPNEKLFF.

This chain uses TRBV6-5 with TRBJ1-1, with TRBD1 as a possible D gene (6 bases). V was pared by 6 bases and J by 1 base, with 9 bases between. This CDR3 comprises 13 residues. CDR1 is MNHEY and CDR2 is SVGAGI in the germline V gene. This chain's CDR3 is CASRRQANTEAFF. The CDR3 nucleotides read TGTGCCAGCAGACGACAGGCGAACACTGAAGCTTTCTTT.

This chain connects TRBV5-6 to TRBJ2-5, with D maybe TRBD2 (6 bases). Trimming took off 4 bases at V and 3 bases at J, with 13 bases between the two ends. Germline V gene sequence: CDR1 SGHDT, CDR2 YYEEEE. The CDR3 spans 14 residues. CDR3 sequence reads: CASSGRDSEETQYF. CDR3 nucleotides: TGTGCCAGCAGCGGCCGGGACTCCGAAGAGACCCAGTACTTC.